These 10 T cell receptor beta chains originate from one sample sequenced in a study of technical replicates of blood from several donors. Profiled with immunoSEQ multiplex PCR; TCRdb holds only in-frame clones, not every one. The table records over 50,000 clones, 97% of them present only once. Specimen: T cells isolated from PBMCs. The source is a human donor in good health.

The chain has TRBV11-2 and TRBJ2-7; 11 bases fit TRBD2. The germline V gene encodes CDR1 SGHAT and CDR2 FQNNGV. Trimming cost V 3 bases and J 4 bases; bases outside gene matches: 5. This CDR3 comprises 15 residues. The CDR3 DNA is TGTGCCAGCAGCTTGCTAGCGGGGGGACAATACGAGCAGTACTTC. It codes for CASSLLAGGQYEQYF.

The rearrangement links TRBV4-2 to TRBJ2-7, with 7 nucleotides matching TRBD2. The CDR3 length is 17 residues. Losses at the gene ends were 0 bases for V and 0 bases for J; bases not matched to a gene: 8. The V gene's germline CDR1 is LGHNA and CDR2 YNFKEQ. The CDR3 loop is CASSQDRREALSYEQYF. Written as DNA, the CDR3 is TGTGCCAGCAGCCAAGATCGACGGGAGGCACTCTCCTACGAGCAGTACTTC.

In this sample, this clone turned up once. V usage is TRBV5-1 and J usage is TRBJ2-1, with D possibly being TRBD1 (6 bases). This CDR3 contains 15 residues. Germline values: CDR1 SGHRS, CDR2 YFSETQ. V lost 0 bases and J 6 bases, leaving 13 bases between the germline ends. The CDR3 DNA sequence: TGCGCCAGCAGCTTGGGACAGTTACAGGGCAATGAGCAGTTCTTC. Encoded protein: CASSLGQLQGNEQFF.

Written as DNA, the CDR3 is TGCGCCAGCAGCTTGGAAGGAGACTACGAGCAGTACTTC. Protein product: CASSLEGDYEQYF. This rearrangement joins TRBV5-1 to TRBJ2-7; D is unclear. This CDR3 spans 13 amino acids. CDR1 is SGHRS, CDR2 YFSETQ, per germline. The V end was cut by 0 bases, the J end by 3 bases, with 7 bases between.

The chain couples TRBV19 to TRBJ1-6, with 10 positions matching TRBD1. Trimming cost V 6 bases and J 7 bases; bases outside gene matches: 3. This CDR3 has 14 residues. The germline gives CDR1 LNHDA, CDR2 SQIVND (reference sequence). The CDR3 bases are TGTGCCAGTAGAACGGGACAGGGGAATTCACCCCTCCACTTT. Protein sequence: CASRTGQGNSPLHF.

V usage is TRBV10-2 and J usage is TRBJ2-5; D not certain. V was shortened by 4 bases and J by 5 bases, with 8 bases between the two germline ends. Germline V gene data show CDR1 as WSHSY and CDR2 as SAAADI. The CDR3 sequence is 12 residues long. The CDR3 reads CASSGTRETQYF. CDR3 DNA: TGCGCCAGCAGTGGAACGAGGGAGACCCAGTACTTC.

This chain connects TRBV2 to TRBJ2-5; 9 nucleotides match TRBD1. From germline, CDR1 is SNHLY and CDR2 FYNNEI. The ends lost 8 bases at V and 2 bases at J; junction bases unmatched: 12. CDR3 length equals 16 residues. CDR3 residues: CASGGGQGARQETQYF. DNA of the CDR3: TGTGCCAGCGGGGGGGGACAGGGAGCGAGGCAAGAGACCCAGTACTTC.

For the CDR3, the DNA is TGTGCCAGCAGCCCTTCGAGACAGGGCTCAACTGGAAACACCATATATTTT. Translation gives CASSPSRQGSTGNTIYF. The rearrangement links TRBV5-6 to TRBJ1-3; TRBD1 matches 7 bases. This CDR3 region has 17 residues. J lost 2 bases, V lost 4 bases, and 12 bases had no gene match. Germline V gives CDR1 SGHDT, CDR2 YYEEEE.

The chain carries TRBV4-1 and TRBJ1-5; D is uncertain. CDR3 length equals 15 residues. V dropped 4 bases and J dropped 3 bases, with 13 bases sitting between them. The V gene's germline CDR1 is MGHRA and CDR2 YSYEKL. The CDR3 coding sequence is TGCGCCAGCAGCCTTGGGAGGGCCAACAATCAGCCCCAGCATTTT. As protein: CASSLGRANNQPQHF.

The genes are TRBV11-2 and TRBJ2-1; D gene ambiguous. Trimming removed 0 bases from V and 9 bases from J, with 9 bases in between. Germline CDR1 SGHAT, CDR2 FQNNGV. CDR3 length equals 13 residues. This CDR3 reads CASSLERGTEQFF. CDR3 sequence (DNA): TGTGCCAGCAGCTTAGAACGTGGCACTGAGCAGTTCTTC.